These 9 T cell receptor beta chains share one sample of origin, sequenced in a study of T cells in Graves' hyperthyroidism and ophthalmopathy. What was amplified from RNA transcripts were TCR beta CDR3 regions. The HTBI primer set drove a first-round RT-PCR of the TCR CDR3. TCRdb reprocessed the multiplex PCR reads with MiXCR, giving one entry per CDR3 protein. The sample includes about 420,000 distinct CDR3 sequences, approximately 14% seen only once; the top ten take less than 15%. The sample comprised blood. These receptors were collected from a woman aged 18-35 years with Graves' hyperthyroidism.

This clonotype was seen at least ten times. The chain is built from TRBV24-1 and TRBJ2-5, with D tentatively TRBD1 or TRBD2 (5 bases each). In germline, CDR1 is KGHDR, CDR2 SFDVKD. V lost 10 bases, J lost 0 bases, and 14 bases lay in between. The CDR3 contains 14 residues. This CDR3 is CATEPGGHQETQYF. As DNA, the CDR3 is TGTGCCACGGAACCTGGGGGTCACCAAGAGACCCAGTACTTC.

This clonotype was recorded a few times. The junction and the germline gene differ at one end; a read error may be behind it. This chain uses TRBV9 with TRBJ1-2, with 7 bases matching TRBD1. Germline values: CDR1 SGDLS, CDR2 YYNGEE. CDR3 size: 13 residues. The CDR3 sequence is CASSVDRASSYTF. DNA of the CDR3: TGTGCCAGCAGTGTAGACAGGGCCAGTAGCTACACCTTC.

A note on this clonotype: Mismatch with germline at one junction end may stem from a read error. V usage is TRBV19 and J usage is TRBJ1-2, with a tentative D call TRBD1 (5 bases). The length of the CDR3 is 17 residues. Per the germline V gene, CDR1 is LNHDA and CDR2 is SQIVND (reference sequence). The CDR3, as DNA: TGTGCCAGTAGTACTCGGACGGGACGATCGCGTCACTATAGCTACACCTTC. This translates into CASSTRTGRSRHYSYTF.

The count of this clonotype is one. The chain couples TRBV3-1 to TRBJ1-2, with D maybe TRBD1 (6 bases). CDR3 size: 13 residues. Germline lookup yields CDR1 LGHDT and CDR2 YNNKEL (reference sequence). V lost 6 bases, J lost 9 bases, and 17 bases lay in between. The CDR3 sequence is CASSEAGTSSYTF. CDR3 DNA sequence: TGTGCCAGCAGTGAAGCCGGGACATCGAGCTACACCTTC.

This clonotype was seen many times. The chain carries TRBV20-1 and TRBJ2-7; a weak D match, TRBD2 (5 bases). The CDR3 runs to 15 residues. With 6 bases removed from V and 0 bases from J, the gap between germline ends came to 18 bases. Looked up from germline, CDR1 is DFQATT and CDR2 is SNEGSKA (reference sequence). Here the CDR3 reads CSARGPKVSSYEQYF. The CDR3 DNA follows: TGCAGTGCCCGCGGGCCCAAGGTCAGCTCCTACGAGCAGTACTTC.

In its sample, this clonotype was seen a few times. The V call is TRBV7-6, the J call TRBJ2-1; TRBD1 aligns across 11 bases. Germline loops: CDR1 SGHVS, CDR2 FNYEAQ. This CDR3 has 17 residues. Trimming removed 5 bases from V and 3 bases from J; junction bases left unmatched: 9. The CDR3 protein is CASSLAGQGAFYNEQFF. In DNA form, the CDR3 reads TGTGCCAGCAGCCTCGCCGGACAGGGGGCCTTCTACAATGAGCAGTTCTTC.

V and J are TRBV5-1 and TRBJ1-6; D is ambiguous. V shed 4 bases and J shed 14 bases, with 16 bases lying between them. The germline V gene encodes CDR1 SGHRS and CDR2 YFSETQ. The CDR3 extends over 13 amino acids. Written as DNA, the CDR3 is TGCGCCAGCAGCCTAACAGTCCTAGATTCCCTCCACTTT. Encoded protein: CASSLTVLDSLHF.

This clonotype has more than one count but fewer than ten. The chain couples TRBV18 to TRBJ1-3; no clear D gene. The CDR3 has 16 residues. With 2 bases removed from V and 3 bases from J, the gap between germline ends came to 14 bases. Germline V gene sequence: CDR1 KGHSH, CDR2 LQKENI. The CDR3 protein is CASSPVDPWGGNTIYF. The CDR3 DNA follows: TGTGCCAGCTCACCAGTGGATCCCTGGGGTGGAAACACCATATATTTT.

This clonotype was detected many times. The chain combines TRBV25-1 with TRBJ1-1, with 7 nucleotides matching TRBD1. Germline V gene lookup returns CDR1 MGHDK and CDR2 SYGVNS. This CDR3 has 14 residues. Trimming took 9 bases from V and 0 from J; bases not matched to a gene: 7. The CDR3 DNA follows: TGTGCCAGTGCCGGGGGACAGATGAACACTGAAGCTTTCTTT. Amino acids: CASAGGQMNTEAFF. Complete variable domain (other parts from reference TRBV25-1 and TRBJ1-1): EADIYQTPRYLVIGTGKKITLECSQTMGHDKMYWYQQDPGMELHLIHYSYGVNSTEKGDLSSESTVSRIRTEHFPLTLESARPSHTSQYLCASAGGQMNTEAFFGQGTRLTVV.